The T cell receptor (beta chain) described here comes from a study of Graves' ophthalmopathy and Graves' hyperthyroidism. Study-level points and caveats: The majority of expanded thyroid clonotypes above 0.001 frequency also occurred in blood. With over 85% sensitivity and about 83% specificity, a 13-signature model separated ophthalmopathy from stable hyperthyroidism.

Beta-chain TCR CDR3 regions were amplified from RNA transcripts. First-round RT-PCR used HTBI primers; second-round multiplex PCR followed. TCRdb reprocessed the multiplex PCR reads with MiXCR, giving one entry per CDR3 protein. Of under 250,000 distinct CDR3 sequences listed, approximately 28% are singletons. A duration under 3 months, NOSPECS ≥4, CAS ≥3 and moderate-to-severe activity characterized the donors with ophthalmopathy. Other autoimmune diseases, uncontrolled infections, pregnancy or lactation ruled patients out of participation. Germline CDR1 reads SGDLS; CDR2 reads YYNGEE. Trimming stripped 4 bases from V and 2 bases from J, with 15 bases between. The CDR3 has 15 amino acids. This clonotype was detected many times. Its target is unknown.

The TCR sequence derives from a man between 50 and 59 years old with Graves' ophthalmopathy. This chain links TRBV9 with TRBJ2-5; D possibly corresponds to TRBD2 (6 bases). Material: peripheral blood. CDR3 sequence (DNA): TGTGCCAGCAGCCCCCAGGGACTTCCTCAAGAGACCCAGTACTTC. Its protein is CASSPQGLPQETQYF.